This TCR beta chain was profiled in a study of PD-1 blockade in classical Hodgkin lymphoma. Whole-study results and caveats: Significant TCR diversity gains by C4D1 occurred in CD4+ but not CD8+ cells.

Time point of the sample: cycle 4 day 1 (C4D1), after six to seven weeks of nivolumab. Each of the patients experienced relapse following autologous stem cell transplantation, and their brentuximab vedotin exposure differed. The CDR3 has 15 residues. Trimming removed 0 bases from V and 4 bases from J, with 12 bases in between. Germline assignment: CDR1 SGHAT and CDR2 FQNNGV. Produced via immunoSEQ multiplex PCR; TCRdb's table is partial and in-frame only. The data contain about 50,000 clones, roughly 89% of them singletons. Of note for this clone: Its antigen remains unknown.

The TCR sequence derives from a human donor with classical Hodgkin lymphoma. The V gene is TRBV11-2, the J gene TRBJ1-1; D might be TRBD1 (5 bases). This specimen was peripheral blood mononuclear cells (PBMCs), taken before the fourth cycle of nivolumab. CDR3 residues: CASSLDSQGFTEAFF. CDR3 sequence (DNA): TGTGCCAGCAGCTTAGATTCCCAGGGTTTCACTGAAGCTTTCTTT.